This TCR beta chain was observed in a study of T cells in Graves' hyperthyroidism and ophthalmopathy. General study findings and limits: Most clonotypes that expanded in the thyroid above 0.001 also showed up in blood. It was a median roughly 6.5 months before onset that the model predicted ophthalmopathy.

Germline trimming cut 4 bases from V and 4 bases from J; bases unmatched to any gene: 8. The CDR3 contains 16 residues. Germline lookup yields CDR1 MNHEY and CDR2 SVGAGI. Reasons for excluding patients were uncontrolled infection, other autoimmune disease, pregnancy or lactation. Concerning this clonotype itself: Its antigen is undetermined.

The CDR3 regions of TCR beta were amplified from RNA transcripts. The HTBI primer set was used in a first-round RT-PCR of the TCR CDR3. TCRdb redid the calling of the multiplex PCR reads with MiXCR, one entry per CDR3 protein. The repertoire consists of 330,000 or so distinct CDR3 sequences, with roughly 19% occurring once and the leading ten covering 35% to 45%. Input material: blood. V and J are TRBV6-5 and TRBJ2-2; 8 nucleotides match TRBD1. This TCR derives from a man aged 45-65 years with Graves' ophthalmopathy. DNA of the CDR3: TGTGCCAGCAGTTTAGGACAGGGATTACCCACCGGGGAGCTGTTTTTT. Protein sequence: CASSLGQGLPTGELFF.